These T cell receptor beta chains were read from a single sample in a study of shared clonotypes between healthy human individuals. TCRdb's copy holds only in-frame clones and misses some; the assay was immunoSEQ multiplex PCR. The data show 700,000 to 950,000 clones, approximately 97% seen once. The material sequenced was naive CD8+ T cells sorted from blood. All receptors derive from a man aged 25 to 40 in good health. The CDR3 runs from the conserved cysteine through the conserved F or W. A D gene is named only where the DNA matches it firmly. For some rows the clone size is stated as once, few or many, or as a class when expanded; others skip it.

clone_size,d_call,j_call,v_call,cdr3_nt,cdr3_aa
once,-,TRBJ1-1,TRBV27,TGTGCCAGCAGTTTGAAGGCGGGGTGGGACACTGAAGCTTTCTTT,CASSLKAGWDTEAFF
once,-,TRBJ2-3,TRBV11-2,TGTGCCAGCGGGGGGACTCTTCTCGATACGCAGTATTTT,CASGGTLLDTQYF
-,TRBD2,TRBJ2-1,TRBV5-6,TGTGCCAGCAGCTCCAAAACTAGCGTTCCCTACAATGAGCAGTTCTTC,CASSSKTSVPYNEQFF
-,-,TRBJ2-2,TRBV5-4,TGTGCCAGCAGCTCCGGGACACTGAACACCGGGGAGCTGTTTTTT,CASSSGTLNTGELFF
-,-,TRBJ2-1,TRBV5-1,TGCGCCAGCAGCTTGGATCCCCGGGACACGAAAAGTTACAATGAGCAGTTCTTC,CASSLDPRDTKSYNEQFF
-,-,TRBJ1-1,TRBV10-3,TGTGCCATCAGTGAGAGGCAGGGCGCCCTCGACACTGAAGCTTTCTTT,CAISERQGALDTEAFF
-,-,TRBJ2-7,TRBV7-8,TGTGCCAGCAGCACCCCAGGTGGAGCCTACGAGCAGTACTTC,CASSTPGGAYEQYF
-,-,TRBJ2-1,TRBV4-1,TGCGCCAGCAGACATCTCCTCGGCAGGGGGGAATGGCAGTTCTTC,CASRHLLGRGEWQFF
-,-,TRBJ1-1,TRBV19,TGTGCCAGTAGGACCGGACAGAGTGAAGCTTTCTTT,CASRTGQSEAFF
-,-,TRBJ1-1,TRBV29-1,TGCAGCGTTGACCCATGGGACACAAAGAACACTGAAGCTTTCTTT,CSVDPWDTKNTEAFF
-,TRBD2,TRBJ2-1,TRBV13,TGTGCCAGCAGCACCAGACTAGCGGGAGGGTCCCCCTCCTACAATGAGCAGTTCTTC,CASSTRLAGGSPSYNEQFF
-,TRBD1,TRBJ1-4,TRBV7-6,TGTGCCAGCAGCTTAGCAGGGGGCTTTACTAATGAAAAACTGTTTTTT,CASSLAGGFTNEKLFF
once,TRBD2,TRBJ2-7,TRBV5-4,TGTGCCAGCAGCTTGGCTAGCGGATACGAGCAGTACTTC,CASSLASGYEQYF
-,-,TRBJ1-5,TRBV18,TGTGCCAGCTCACCACCGAGCAATCAGCCCCAGCATTTT,CASSPPSNQPQHF
-,-,TRBJ2-3,TRBV7-9,TGTGCCAGCACCCGCAGGGAATTGAATCCAGATACGCAGTATTTT,CASTRRELNPDTQYF
-,-,TRBJ2-4,TRBV7-7,TGTGCTAGCAGCTCCCGACAGGAGGGGGCGGGCATTCAGTACTTC,CASSSRQEGAGIQYF
-,-,TRBJ2-7,TRBV11-2,TGTGCCAGCAGCCCAAGGCCTAGTGTCGACGAGCAGTACTTC,CASSPRPSVDEQYF
-,-,TRBJ2-1,TRBV7-2,TGTGCCAGCAGATTAGGTAGCGGAGACCCCTACAATGAGCAGTTCTTC,CASRLGSGDPYNEQFF
-,TRBD1,TRBJ1-1,TRBV7-2,TGTGCCAGCAGCTTAGCACCTGGTTCGGACAGGGGAAAAGAAGCTTTCTTT,CASSLAPGSDRGKEAFF
-,-,TRBJ2-7,TRBV7-9,TGTGCCAGCAGCTCGCGGACTGAGTCCTACGAGCAGTACTTC,CASSSRTESYEQYF
-,-,TRBJ2-7,TRBV4-1,TGCGCCAGCAGCCACTCGGGGTTACGGTACTTC,CASSHSGLRYF
once,TRBD1,TRBJ1-5,TRBV10-1,TGCGCCAGCAGGTACAGGGGGGTTGGTCAGCCCCAGCATTTT,CASRYRGVGQPQHF
-,-,TRBJ2-3,TRBV7-3,TGTGCCAGCAGCTTAGGGCAGTCTAGCACAGATACGCAGTATTTT,CASSLGQSSTDTQYF
-,TRBD2,TRBJ2-1,TRBV7-6,TGTGCCAGCAGCTTAGTCGCTAGCGGGAGTGGGGAGCAGTTCTTC,CASSLVASGSGEQFF
-,-,TRBJ2-7,TRBV4-1,TGCGCCAGCAGTCTCAGCACAGGGTTATACGAGCAGTACTTC,CASSLSTGLYEQYF
-,TRBD1,TRBJ2-1,TRBV9,TGTGCCAGCAGCGTAGAGGGGACAGTCAGCTACAATGAGCAGTTCTTC,CASSVEGTVSYNEQFF
-,TRBD1,TRBJ1-1,TRBV25-1,TGTGCCAGCAGTGAATCTACGACAGGGGGCACTGAAGCTTTCTTT,CASSESTTGGTEAFF
-,-,TRBJ1-1,TRBV4-1,TGCGCCAGCAGCCAAGTGGCGGGTGAGGGCACTGAAGCTTTCTTT,CASSQVAGEGTEAFF
-,-,TRBJ2-7,TRBV7-6,TGTGCCAGCAGCTTAGTGTCCAACTCCTACGAGCAGTACTTC,CASSLVSNSYEQYF
-,-,TRBJ2-3,TRBV7-9,TGTGCCACCGACATCCTAGCGCAAAGCACAGATACGCAGTATTTT,CATDILAQSTDTQYF
-,TRBD2,TRBJ2-1,TRBV7-9,TGTGCCAGCAGCACCCTATCTAGCGGCCTTTTCTACAATGAGCAGTTCTTC,CASSTLSSGLFYNEQFF
-,-,TRBJ2-7,TRBV5-5,TGTGCCAGCAGCTTGCTGCGGGGCGCAGGGGAGCAGTACTTC,CASSLLRGAGEQYF
-,-,TRBJ2-5,TRBV7-9,TGTGCCAGCAGCTTTTTTGGAGGGGAGACCCAGTACTTC,CASSFFGGETQYF
-,-,TRBJ2-7,TRBV27,TGTGCCAGCAGCTTTATCGGCGTAGGCTCCTACGAGCAGTACTTC,CASSFIGVGSYEQYF
-,-,TRBJ1-1,TRBV20-1,TGCAGTGCTAGCCCGGACCCTGAAGCTTTCTTT,CSASPDPEAFF
-,-,TRBJ1-5,TRBV27,TGTGCCAGCAGTTTATCTGGCAGCAATCAGCCCCAGCATTTT,CASSLSGSNQPQHF
-,-,TRBJ1-1,TRBV4-1,TGCGCCAGCAGCCGACAGACAGCGAACACTGAAGCTTTCTTT,CASSRQTANTEAFF
-,-,TRBJ2-7,TRBV11-2,TGTGCCAGCAGCTTAACTAACTTCCACGAGCAGTACTTC,CASSLTNFHEQYF
-,TRBD2,TRBJ2-1,TRBV7-9,TGTGCCAGCAGCTTAGCGGAGGGGGGACTAGCTGACTACAATGAGCAGTTCTTC,CASSLAEGGLADYNEQFF
-,-,TRBJ2-7,TRBV4-1,TGCGCCAGCAGCCAGACACCAGACTACGAGCAGTACTTC,CASSQTPDYEQYF
-,-,TRBJ2-3,TRBV11-2,TGTGCCAGCAGCTTAGGGGACCTTGGGGGAGATAGCACAGATACGCAGTATTTT,CASSLGDLGGDSTDTQYF